These 10 T cell receptor beta chains share one sample of origin, sequenced in a study of blood T cell repertoires in COVID-19. The assay was immunoSEQ multiplex PCR, and TCRdb's table has in-frame clones only and misses some. This sample yields fewer than 200,000 clones, of which about 85% are seen a single time; 9.8% belongs to the top ten. The sequenced sample was peripheral blood. The receptors were gathered from a woman over 75 with acute or convalescent COVID-19.

This chain links TRBV3-1 (or the pseudogene TRBV3-2) with TRBJ1-1; D gene ambiguous. Germline V gene sequence: CDR1 LGHDT, CDR2 YNNKEL (reference sequence). The V end was cut by 4 bases, the J end by 6 bases, with 21 bases between. The CDR3 sequence is 16 residues long. The CDR3 here is CASSPLWTEGPSEAFF. The CDR3 region has the DNA TGTGCCAGCAGCCCATTATGGACGGAGGGCCCCTCTGAAGCTTTCTTT.

This chain links TRBV9 with TRBJ2-3, with D perhaps matching TRBD2 (5 bases). The CDR3 length is 13 residues. V was pared by 0 bases and J by 10 bases, with 12 bases between. CDR1 and CDR2 (germline): SGDLS, YYNGEE. DNA for the CDR3: TGTGCCAGCAGCGTAGGGGAGCGAGTCGCGCAGTATTTT. Encoded protein: CASSVGERVAQYF.

This sequence joins TRBV18 and TRBJ2-7; tentative D call: TRBD1 (5 bases). Germline V gene lookup returns CDR1 KGHSH and CDR2 LQKENI. The CDR3 totals 14 residues. V was clipped by 3 bases and J by 0 bases, with 9 bases between them. This CDR3 is CASSPLDSSYEQYF. The CDR3 DNA reads TGTGCCAGCTCACCTCTTGACAGCTCCTACGAGCAGTACTTC.

V gene TRBV2 combines with J gene TRBJ2-1, with 7 bases that match TRBD2. The CDR3 runs 15 residues. J gave up 3 bases and V 1 base, and 3 bases lay outside the gene matches. CDR1 and CDR2 (germline): SNHLY, FYNNEI. CDR3 loop: CASSEGLANYNEQFF. The CDR3 nucleotides are TGTGCCAGCAGTGAAGGACTAGCCAACTACAATGAGCAGTTCTTC.

The chain links TRBV7-2 to TRBJ2-1; 11 nucleotides agree with TRBD2. In germline, CDR1 is SGHTA, CDR2 FQGNSA. This CDR3 contains 18 residues. The V and J ends lost 4 bases and 0 bases, in that order; junction bases with no gene match: 8. The CDR3 region is CASSSNRLAGSSYNEQFF. CDR3 DNA sequence: TGTGCCAGCAGCTCGAACCGACTAGCGGGGAGCTCCTACAATGAGCAGTTCTTC.

J is TRBJ1-2 and V is TRBV28; the match to TRBD1 covers 10 bases. J was trimmed by 7 bases and V by 8 bases; bases with no gene match: 10. CDR1 MDHEN and CDR2 SYDVKM come from the germline V gene. The CDR3 runs to 14 residues. CDR3 DNA sequence: TGTGCCAGCGGGCTATGGGACAGGGGATCTGGCTACACCTTC. The encoded protein is CASGLWDRGSGYTF.

The chain uses TRBV6-1 and TRBJ2-6; 11 bases are shared with TRBD1. CDR3 length equals 17 residues. The germline CDR1 and CDR2 sequences are MNHNS and SASEGT. After removal of 3 bases from V and 3 bases from J, the junction contained 4 bases not matched to a gene. CDR3 sequence reads: CASSERTGGFGANVLTF. The CDR3 nucleotides read TGTGCCAGCAGTGAGAGGACAGGGGGCTTTGGGGCCAACGTCCTGACTTTC.

V usage is TRBV5-1 and J usage is TRBJ1-3; 8 positions agree with TRBD1. This CDR3 has 15 residues. The junction had 8 bases not matched to a gene; V was cut back by 5 bases and J by 4 bases. The germline gives CDR1 SGHRS, CDR2 YFSETQ. The CDR3 nucleotides read TGCGCCAGCAGACCTGGACAGGGTTCAGGAAACACCATATATTTT. Amino acids: CASRPGQGSGNTIYF.

This clone has more than one count but fewer than ten. The CDR3, as DNA: TGTGCCAGCAGCTTAGCCCCGGGACTAGCGGGATCCTACGAGCAGTACTTC. This gives the protein CASSLAPGLAGSYEQYF. The chain combines TRBV7-9 with TRBJ2-7, with TRBD2 identical over 13 bases. Germline V gene data show CDR1 as SEHNR and CDR2 as FQNEAQ (reference sequence). This CDR3 is 17 amino acids long. Trimming cost V 0 bases and J 1 base; bases outside gene matches: 3.

The rearrangement uses TRBV29-1 and TRBJ1-2, with 7 positions matching TRBD1. Germline V CDR1 and CDR2: SQVTM, ANQGSEA. The CDR3 has 13 residues. V dropped 5 bases and J dropped 0; count of bases not matched to a gene: 3. As DNA, the CDR3 is TGCAGCGTTCCGGGACAGTCTAACTATGGCTACACCTTC. Its translation is CSVPGQSNYGYTF.